This is a list of T cell receptor beta chains from one sample in a study of shared clonotypes between healthy human individuals. Profiled with immunoSEQ multiplex PCR; TCRdb holds only in-frame clones, not every one. Here the sample spans 2.5 million or so clones, more than 90% being singletons. The sequenced sample was naive CD4+ T cells sorted from blood. The origin of the receptors is a man aged 18 to 29 in good health. Both conserved end residues are part of each CDR3. D genes are given only for firm matches. For some rows the clone size is stated as once, few or many, or as a class when expanded; others skip it.

clone_size	d_call	v_call	j_call	cdr3_nt	cdr3_aa
-	TRBD1	TRBV18	TRBJ2-5	TGTGCCAGCTCACCCGGGACAGGGTCCCAAGAGACCCAGTACTTC	CASSPGTGSQETQYF
-	-	TRBV10-3	TRBJ1-5	TGTGCCATCAGTGACCGGACCCCCAATCAGCCCCAGCATTTT	CAISDRTPNQPQHF
-	-	TRBV7-2	TRBJ2-6	TGTGCCAGCGGGGGGCTTTCTGGGGCCAACGTCCTGACTTTC	CASGGLSGANVLTF
-	-	TRBV18	TRBJ2-1	TGTGCCAGCTCACCAGTCGGCGACTACAATGAGCAGTTCTTC	CASSPVGDYNEQFF
-	-	TRBV4-1	TRBJ1-5	TGCGCCAGCAGCGGGACAACTGGTCAGCCCCAGCATTTT	CASSGTTGQPQHF
-	TRBD2	TRBV2	TRBJ2-4	TGTGCCAGCAGCGACGGGACTAGCGGGGCCAAAAACATTCAGTACTTC	CASSDGTSGAKNIQYF
-	-	TRBV6-1	TRBJ1-5	TGTGCCAGCAGTGCCCTTGGGGGCGGCAATCAGCCCCAGCATTTT	CASSALGGGNQPQHF
once	TRBD2	TRBV15	TRBJ2-3	TGTGCCACCAGCAGAGATCAGACTAGCGGCACAGATACGCAGTATTTT	CATSRDQTSGTDTQYF
-	-	TRBV5-4	TRBJ1-2	TGTGCCAGCAGTGGGCGGGGGTCACATTCCTATGGCTACACCTTC	CASSGRGSHSYGYTF
-	-	TRBV7-2	TRBJ1-6	TGTGCCAGCAGCTTATCCCCGGGACAATTAATGCCCCTCCACTTT	CASSLSPGQLMPLHF
-	-	TRBV6-5	TRBJ1-1	TGTGCCAGCAGTTTAAGTTGGACGAGGAAAGGTACTGAAGCTTTCTTT	CASSLSWTRKGTEAFF
-	TRBD2	TRBV28	TRBJ2-3	TGTGCCAGCAGTTTATTTCTAGCGGGAGTAGGGGATACGCAGTATTTT	CASSLFLAGVGDTQYF
-	-	TRBV28	TRBJ1-2	TGTGCCAGCAGTTCCGGACATCAGGCGAGAGGCTACACCTTC	CASSSGHQARGYTF
-	-	TRBV29-1	TRBJ2-7	TGCAGCGTTGCCCCAGGGGCCCACGAGCAGTACTTC	CSVAPGAHEQYF
-	TRBD2	TRBV15	TRBJ2-3	TGTGCCACCAGCAGAGAAAGACGGGGGGGCGTCGATACGCAGTATTTT	CATSRERRGGVDTQYF
-	-	TRBV7-8	TRBJ2-6	TGTGCCAGCAGCTTAAGGGTGGGCTCTGGGGCCAACGTCCTGACTTTC	CASSLRVGSGANVLTF
-	-	TRBV7-9	TRBJ2-5	TGTGCCAGCAGTTATCAAGAGACCCAGTACTTC	CASSYQETQYF
-	-	TRBV12-1	TRBJ2-3	TGTGCCAGCAGCGCGGGACTAGCGGGAGGGCCGGGCGGAGATACGCAGTATTTT	CASSAGLAGGPGGDTQYF
-	TRBD1	TRBV5-6	TRBJ1-4	TGTGCCAGCAGCCCCTCACAGGGGACAACGGAAAAACTGTTTTTT	CASSPSQGTTEKLFF
-	-	TRBV11-2	TRBJ2-2	TGTGCCAGCAGCTTCCCCCTAACCGGGGAGCTGTTTTTT	CASSFPLTGELFF
-	-	TRBV11-2	TRBJ1-2	TGTGCCAGCAGCCCCAGGACAGTGCAACGTAACTATGGCTACACCTTC	CASSPRTVQRNYGYTF
-	TRBD2	TRBV6-8	TRBJ2-1	TGTGCCAACGAAAAGCGGGGCTCTTACAATGAGCAGTTCTTC	CANEKRGSYNEQFF
once	-	TRBV9	TRBJ2-3	TGTGCCAGCAGCGTAGCTGGATATGGCACAGATACGCAGTATTTT	CASSVAGYGTDTQYF
-	-	TRBV6-5	TRBJ1-1	TGTGCCAGCAGTTCTCGACACTACACTGAAGCTTTCTTT	CASSSRHYTEAFF
-	-	TRBV6-6	TRBJ2-3	TGTGCCAGCAGTTACAGGACAGATACGCAGTATTTT	CASSYRTDTQYF
-	-	TRBV10-1	TRBJ1-1	TGCGCCAGCAGCCCCGGGGGGCTGAACACTGAAGCTTTCTTT	CASSPGGLNTEAFF
-	TRBD1	TRBV28	TRBJ1-3	TGTGCCAGCACCGGACAGGCTGGAAACACCATATATTTT	CASTGQAGNTIYF
-	TRBD1	TRBV27	TRBJ2-1	TGTGCCAGCAGTTCACCAGACAGGGGCTCCTACAATGAGCAGTTCTTC	CASSSPDRGSYNEQFF
-	-	TRBV2	TRBJ1-4	TGTGCCAGCAGTGTATTCCCCTCTGAAAAACTGTTTTTT	CASSVFPSEKLFF
-	-	TRBV7-6	TRBJ2-5	TGTGCCAGCAGCTCCTCTAGGGCCCAAGAGACCCAGTACTTC	CASSSSRAQETQYF
-	-	TRBV2	TRBJ2-5	TGTGCCAGCAGTGTAACCTTAGACTATTACCAAGAGACCCAGTACTTC	CASSVTLDYYQETQYF
-	TRBD1	TRBV4-1	TRBJ2-7	TGCGCCAGCAGCCGTGGGACAGGGCCCTCCTACGAGCAGTACTTC	CASSRGTGPSYEQYF
-	TRBD1	TRBV30	TRBJ1-5	TGTGCCTGGAGTCGTTCCAAGACCGGGACAGATAATCAGCCCCAGCATTTT	CAWSRSKTGTDNQPQHF
-	-	TRBV28	TRBJ1-4	TGTGCCAGCAGCACAGGGACAACTAATGAAAAACTGTTTTTT	CASSTGTTNEKLFF
-	-	TRBV11-2	TRBJ1-4	TGTGCCAGCAGCTTAGATCTCGGAGAAAAACTGTTTTTT	CASSLDLGEKLFF
-	-	TRBV9	TRBJ1-3	TGTGCCAGCAGCCCCCACGGGGTCTCTGGAAACACCATATATTTT	CASSPHGVSGNTIYF
-	-	TRBV19	TRBJ1-1	TGTGCCAGTACTCCTTACCTCCGGGGGGACACTGAAGCTTTCTTT	CASTPYLRGDTEAFF
-	-	TRBV20-1	TRBJ2-5	TGCAGTGCTAGTTATGGAGAGACCCAGTACTTC	CSASYGETQYF
-	-	TRBV7-9	TRBJ1-1	TGTGCCAGCAGCTTAGTCGCCCCCGGCACTGAAGCTTTCTTT	CASSLVAPGTEAFF
few	-	TRBV30	TRBJ1-5	TGTGCCTGGAGTCCCGTGGGCGGTCAGCCCCAGCATTTT	CAWSPVGGQPQHF
-	-	TRBV6-5	TRBJ1-2	TGTGCCAGCAGTTACTCGAAGTCGAGGGGCTACACCTTC	CASSYSKSRGYTF
-	TRBD2	TRBV5-1	TRBJ2-7	TGCGCCAGCAGCCCCGGGACTAGCGGATTCGAGCAGTACTTC	CASSPGTSGFEQYF
-	TRBD2	TRBV5-1	TRBJ2-1	TGCGCCAGCAGTTCCGGGACTAGCGGAAACAATGAGCAGTTCTTC	CASSSGTSGNNEQFF
-	TRBD1	TRBV10-3	TRBJ1-1	TGTGCCATCAGTACTTGGAGACAGGGGGCCACTGAAGCTTTCTTT	CAISTWRQGATEAFF
-	-	TRBV11-1	TRBJ2-3	TGTGCCAGCACCCCTTATCCAGATACGCAGTATTTT	CASTPYPDTQYF
-	TRBD1	TRBV6-1	TRBJ1-5	TGTGCCAGCAGGCCTACAGGGGGCGCGGTTCAGCCCCAGCATTTT	CASRPTGGAVQPQHF
-	-	TRBV12-2	TRBJ1-1	TGTGCAAGTCGCTTACCCCGTTTGGGACAGGGAAACAACGTGAGGGCTTTCTTT	CASRLPRLGQGNNVRAFF
-	-	TRBV7-9	TRBJ2-3	TGTGCCAGCAGCTTCCAGGGAGATACGCAGTATTTT	CASSFQGDTQYF
-	TRBD1	TRBV6-1	TRBJ1-5	TGTGCCAGCAGAGGGGGACAGGGCCGCAATCAGCCCCAGCATTTT	CASRGGQGRNQPQHF
-	TRBD2	TRBV5-6	TRBJ2-5	TGTGCCAGCAGCCAAACTAGCGGGAGTCGAGAGACCCAGTACTTC	CASSQTSGSRETQYF
-	TRBD1	TRBV30	TRBJ1-2	TGTGCCTGGAGCGCGGACAGGGGCAAGATCTATGGCTACACCTTC	CAWSADRGKIYGYTF
-	TRBD2	TRBV6-1	TRBJ2-7	TGTGCCCTAGTGATAAGCGGGGGCACCTACGAGCAGTACTTC	CALVISGGTYEQYF
-	-	TRBV28	TRBJ2-2	TGTGCCAGCAGTTGGGGGGGCCTCACCGGGGAGCTGTTTTTT	CASSWGGLTGELFF